This entry lists 23 T cell receptor beta chains sequenced from one sample in a study of glioma-infiltrating T cells. Amplification of TCR alpha and beta CDR3 regions from RNA used iRepertoire nested multiplex PCR. TCRdb re-called the multiplex PCR reads through MiXCR, storing one row per CDR3 protein. The sample consists of tens of thousands of distinct CDR3 sequences, approximately 22% of them appearing once. The sequencing input was glioma tissue, nonneoplastic brain tissue, or PBMCs (not recorded which). The receptor source for this set is a human donor with low-grade glioma or glioblastoma, undergoing nonglioma brain surgery, or in good health (not recorded which).

This clonotype was observed many times. This rearrangement joins TRBV25-1 to TRBJ1-5, with no clear D. This CDR3 is 13 amino acids long. In germline, CDR1 is MGHDK, CDR2 SYGVNS. V lost 5 bases to trimming and J lost 9 bases, with 14 bases between them. The chain's CDR3 is CASSSGSFRPQHF. The CDR3 DNA reads as TGTGCCAGCAGTTCCGGGTCATTTAGGCCCCAGCATTTT.

This clonotype has a count of ten or more. The CDR3 DNA follows: TGTGCCAGCAGCTCGGACCGAAAGCAAGGGGCCCAGCATTTT. Amino acids: CASSSDRKQGAQHF. The chain couples TRBV11-2 to TRBJ1-5; perhaps TRBD1 as D (5 bases). The CDR3 is 14 amino acids. V was pared by 4 bases and J by 11 bases, with 18 bases between. The germline gives CDR1 SGHAT, CDR2 FQNNGV. Variable domain in full (rest from reference TRBV11-2 and TRBJ1-5): EAGVAQSPRYKIIEKRQSVAFWCNPISGHATLYWYQQILGQGPKLLIQFQNNGVVDDSQLPKDRFSAERLKGVDSTLKIQPAKLEDSAVYLCASSSDRKQGAQHFGDGTRLSIL.

There are many counts of this clonotype. The chain is built from TRBV12-3 or TRBV12-4 and TRBJ1-2, with D perhaps matching TRBD1 (6 bases). Trimming pared 7 bases from V and 7 bases from J, leaving 19 bases between. CDR3 length: 14 amino acids. The CDR3 DNA follows: TGTGCCAGCACCCAGAGGGGGGGATACTCTGGCTACACCTTC. This sequence encodes CASTQRGGYSGYTF.

This clonotype turned up a few times. This chain links TRBV14 with TRBJ2-7; D uncertain. This CDR3 has 13 residues. CDR1 is SGHDN and CDR2 is FVKESK in the germline V gene. Trimming left V 0 bases short and J 6 bases short, with 9 bases between. CDR3 coding DNA: TGTGCCAGCAGCCAAGACTTGTTGGGCGAGCAGTACTTC. Its translation: CASSQDLLGEQYF.

The chain employs TRBV18 and TRBJ2-5; D is uncertain. Trimming pared 3 bases from V and 1 base from J, leaving 9 bases between. There are 14 residues in the CDR3. The germline gives CDR1 KGHSH, CDR2 LQKENI. The chain's CDR3 is CASSPLLGQETQYF. The CDR3 DNA sequence: TGTGCCAGCTCACCCCTCCTGGGCCAAGAGACCCAGTACTTC.

CDR3 coding DNA: TGCAGTGCTAGGGACAGGGTGGCCACTGAAGCTTTCTTT. It yields the protein CSARDRVATEAFF. V usage is TRBV20-1 and J usage is TRBJ1-1, with TRBD1 identical over 8 bases. The CDR3 extends over 13 amino acids. Germline-derived CDR1 and CDR2 are DFQATT and SNEGSKA (reference sequence). Germline trimming cut 3 bases from V and 4 bases from J; bases unmatched to any gene: 4.

In its sample, this clonotype was seen many times. The chain carries TRBV7-9 and TRBJ2-5, with no clear D. This CDR3 is 11 amino acids long. In germline, CDR1 is SEHNR, CDR2 FQNEAQ (reference sequence). The germline V and J ends were trimmed by 7 bases and 5 bases, with 8 bases remaining between them. CDR3 in DNA: TGTGCCAGCACCCGCCTGGAGACCCAGTACTTC. Translation: CASTRLETQYF.

This clonotype was picked up many times. In DNA form, the CDR3 reads TGTGCCAGCAGCTTTCAGGTGGGGAACACTGAAGCTTTCTTT. It specifies CASSFQVGNTEAFF. The chain has TRBV5-4 and TRBJ1-1; D unresolved. The CDR3 contains 14 residues. Germline CDR1 SGHNT, CDR2 YYREEE (reference sequence). Trimming took 2 bases from V and 1 from J, leaving 9 bases between them.

This clonotype is deemed medium-sized. V usage is TRBV6-1 and J usage is TRBJ1-1; TRBD1 is a possible D gene (5 bases). Trimming took 4 bases from V and 6 from J, leaving 12 bases between them. CDR1 is MNHNS, CDR2 SASEGT, per germline. CDR3 length equals 13 residues. Here the CDR3 reads CASSVWGGAEAFF. The CDR3 DNA is TGTGCCAGCAGTGTTTGGGGGGGTGCTGAAGCTTTCTTT.

This clonotype was detected many times. The chain uses TRBV29-1 and TRBJ1-2; no clear D gene. Trimming removed 4 bases from V and 0 bases from J, with 9 bases in between. The CDR3 sequence is 13 residues long. In germline, CDR1 is SQVTM, CDR2 ANQGSEA. CDR3 amino acids: CSVGQSANYGYTF. DNA for the CDR3: TGCAGCGTTGGTCAATCAGCTAACTATGGCTACACCTTC.

This clonotype has ten or more counts. This chain uses TRBV20-1 with TRBJ1-4, with D unclear. The V gene's germline CDR1 is DFQATT and CDR2 SNEGSKA (reference sequence). V was pared by 6 bases and J by 0 bases, with 5 bases between. This CDR3 contains 12 residues. DNA of the CDR3: TGCAGTGCGAACCCAACTAATGAAAAACTGTTTTTT. Amino acids: CSANPTNEKLFF.

In the case of this clonotype: This clone may be a read error of a much larger clone one base away. The rearrangement links TRBV2 to TRBJ2-1; tentatively, D is TRBD1 or TRBD2 (5 bases each). The CDR3 contains 16 residues. CDR1 and CDR2 (germline): SNHLY, FYNNEI. The CDR3 region is CASSPRDGSSCNEQFF. The DNA for the CDR3 is TGTGCCAGCAGTCCCCGGGACGGAAGCTCCTGCAATGAGCAGTTCTTC.

This clonotype was seen at least ten times. The gene calls are TRBV3-1 and TRBJ2-3; TRBD2 might be the D (5 bases). CDR1 and CDR2 from the germline V gene are LGHDT and YNNKEL (reference sequence). The CDR3 has 14 amino acids. Between the trimmed V and J ends, which lost 2 bases and 6 bases, there was a span of 12 bases. CDR3 residues: CASSQTRRRDTQYF. DNA for the CDR3: TGTGCCAGCAGCCAAACTAGGAGGAGGGATACGCAGTATTTT.

The gene calls are TRBV18 and TRBJ2-7; D uncertain. The CDR3 is 14 amino acids. V lost 1 base and J 5 bases, leaving 12 bases between the germline ends. Germline-derived CDR1 and CDR2 are KGHSH and LQKENI. The CDR3 spells CASSPLRSRDEQYF. DNA of the CDR3: TGTGCCAGCTCACCACTCCGAAGCCGCGACGAGCAGTACTTC.

The table lists this clonotype with many counts. The CDR3 loop is CASSEILAKGTQYF. The CDR3 region has the DNA TGTGCCAGCAGTGAAATACTAGCAAAAGGGACCCAGTACTTC. This chain connects TRBV2 to TRBJ2-5; tentatively, D is TRBD2 (6 bases). The CDR3 is 14 residues long. Trimming left V 2 bases short and J 7 bases short, with 14 bases between. Germline V gene lookup returns CDR1 SNHLY and CDR2 FYNNEI.

Turning to this clonotype: A much larger clone differs from this one at a single base, so this may be a read error. The chain combines TRBV7-2 with TRBJ1-3, with no clear D. The CDR3 has 12 residues. Germline assignment: CDR1 SGHTA and CDR2 FQGNSA. The CDR3, as DNA: TGTGACAGCAGTCGTCCTGGAAACACCATATATTTT. Protein: CDSSRPGNTIYF.

The table lists this clonotype with many counts. The chain employs TRBV6-1 and TRBJ2-1, with 9 bases lining up with TRBD1. Trimming cost V 6 bases and J 9 bases; bases outside gene matches: 6. Germline CDR1 and CDR2: MNHNS and SASEGT. The CDR3 has 13 amino acids. CDR3 sequence reads: CASRGQGVGEQFF. CDR3 bases: TGTGCCAGCAGGGGACAGGGCGTTGGTGAGCAGTTCTTC.

At least ten counts were recorded for this clonotype. The rearrangement joins TRBV24-1 to TRBJ2-3; D ambiguous. Germline V CDR1 and CDR2: KGHDR, SFDVKD. Trimming cost V 5 bases and J 0 bases, with 5 bases left between them. The CDR3 sequence is 13 residues long. The CDR3 sequence is CATSGASTDTQYF. The DNA of the CDR3 is TGTGCCACCAGTGGGGCTAGCACAGATACGCAGTATTTT.

This clonotype appeared many times. The genes are TRBV12-3 or TRBV12-4 and TRBJ1-1; possibly TRBD1 for D (6 bases). The CDR3 is 15 amino acids. Trimming took off 7 bases at V and 0 bases at J, with 15 bases between the two ends. CDR3 sequence: CASIGQGRLNTEAFF. Here the CDR3 DNA reads TGTGCCAGCATTGGCCAGGGGCGGTTGAACACTGAAGCTTTCTTT.

The rearrangement joins TRBV20-1 to TRBJ2-1, with 7 bases identical to TRBD1. CDR1 is DFQATT and CDR2 is SNEGSKA in the germline V gene (reference sequence). The CDR3 runs to 13 residues. The V and J ends lost 5 bases and 6 bases, in that order; junction bases with no gene match: 7. CDR3 amino acids: CSAPGQPSNEQFF. For the CDR3, the DNA is TGCAGTGCTCCGGGACAGCCCTCCAATGAGCAGTTCTTC.

This clonotype was counted ten times or more. This chain joins TRBV6-1 and TRBJ1-3; D is possibly TRBD1 (5 bases). V lost 5 bases, J lost 2 bases, and 10 bases lay in between. Germline values: CDR1 MNHNS, CDR2 SASEGT. The CDR3 is 14 residues long. As DNA, the CDR3 is TGTGCCAGCAGTTCGACAGTGACTGGAAACACCATATATTTT. This translates into CASSSTVTGNTIYF.

This clonotype was observed at least ten times. One junction end disagrees with the germline gene, perhaps due to a read error. The chain joins TRBV19 to TRBJ1-1; maybe TRBD1 (5 bases). CDR1 is LNHDA and CDR2 is SQIVND in the germline V gene (reference sequence). This CDR3 has 14 amino acids. Written as DNA, the CDR3 is TGTGCCAGTACCGATCTACAAGGGGAGGGGAACCTCTCTTTT. It encodes CASTDLQGEGNLSF.

This clonotype has ten or more counts. The rearrangement links TRBV7-8 to TRBJ1-5; D perhaps matches TRBD1 (5 bases). The V and J ends lost 5 bases and 7 bases respectively, with 18 bases between them. This CDR3 comprises 15 residues. Germline loops: CDR1 SGHVS, CDR2 FQNEAQ. The CDR3 nucleotides read TGTGCCAGCAGCACCCGGGACGGGAAGAACCAGCCCCAGCATTTT. Its translation: CASSTRDGKNQPQHF.